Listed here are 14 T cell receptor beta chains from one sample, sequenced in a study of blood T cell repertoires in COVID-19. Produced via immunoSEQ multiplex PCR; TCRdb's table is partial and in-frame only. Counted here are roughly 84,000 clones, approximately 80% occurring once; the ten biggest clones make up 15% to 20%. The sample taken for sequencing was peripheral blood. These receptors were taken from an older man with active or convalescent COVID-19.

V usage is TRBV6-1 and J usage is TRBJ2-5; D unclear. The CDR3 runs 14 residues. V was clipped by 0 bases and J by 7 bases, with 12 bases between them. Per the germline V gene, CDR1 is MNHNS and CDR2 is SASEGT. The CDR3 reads CASSEAPESGTQYF. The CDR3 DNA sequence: TGTGCCAGCAGTGAAGCGCCGGAGTCGGGGACCCAGTACTTC.

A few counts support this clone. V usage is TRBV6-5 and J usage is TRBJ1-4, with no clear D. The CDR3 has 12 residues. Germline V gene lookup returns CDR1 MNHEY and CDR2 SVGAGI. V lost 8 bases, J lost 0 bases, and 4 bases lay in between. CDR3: CASSATNEKLFF. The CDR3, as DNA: TGTGCCAGCTCCGCAACTAATGAAAAACTGTTTTTT.

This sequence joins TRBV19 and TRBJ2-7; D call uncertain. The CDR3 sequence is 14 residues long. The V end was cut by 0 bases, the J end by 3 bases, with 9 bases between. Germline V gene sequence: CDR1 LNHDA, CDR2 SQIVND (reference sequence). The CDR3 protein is CASSIDRNSYEQYV. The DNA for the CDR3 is TGTGCCAGTAGTATAGACCGAAACAGCTACGAGCAGTACGTC.

CDR3: CSADRGWNTGELFF. DNA for the CDR3: TGCAGCGCCGACAGGGGGTGGAACACCGGGGAGCTGTTTTTT. This chain joins TRBV29-1 and TRBJ2-2; 9 nucleotides agree with TRBD1. The ends lost 7 bases at V and 1 base at J; junction bases unmatched: 4. In germline, CDR1 is SQVTM, CDR2 ANQGSEA. The CDR3 totals 14 residues.

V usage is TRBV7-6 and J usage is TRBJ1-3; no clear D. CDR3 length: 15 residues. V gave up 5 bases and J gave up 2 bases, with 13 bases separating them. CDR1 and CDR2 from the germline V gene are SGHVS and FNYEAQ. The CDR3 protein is CASSPTSLTGNTIYF. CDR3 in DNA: TGTGCCAGCAGCCCAACGAGTCTTACTGGAAACACCATATATTTT.

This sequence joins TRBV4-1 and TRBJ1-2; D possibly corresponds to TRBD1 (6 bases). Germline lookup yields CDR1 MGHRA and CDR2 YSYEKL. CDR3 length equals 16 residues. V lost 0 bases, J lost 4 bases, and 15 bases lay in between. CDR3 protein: CASSQDWPGEFYGYTF. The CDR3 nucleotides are TGCGCCAGCAGCCAAGATTGGCCAGGGGAGTTCTATGGCTACACCTTC.

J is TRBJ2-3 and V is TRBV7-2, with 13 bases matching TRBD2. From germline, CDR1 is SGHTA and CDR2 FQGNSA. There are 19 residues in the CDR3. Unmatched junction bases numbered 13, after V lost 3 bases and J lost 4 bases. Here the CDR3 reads CASSFRLAGGPTVSDTQYF. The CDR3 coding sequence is TGTGCCAGCAGCTTCCGACTAGCGGGGGGCCCCACGGTTTCAGATACGCAGTATTTT.

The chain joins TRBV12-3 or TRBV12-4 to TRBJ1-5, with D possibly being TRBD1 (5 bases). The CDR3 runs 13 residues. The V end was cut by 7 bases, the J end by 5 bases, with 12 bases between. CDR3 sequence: CASTRWGDQPQHF. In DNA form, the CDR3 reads TGTGCCAGCACCCGATGGGGGGATCAGCCCCAGCATTTT.

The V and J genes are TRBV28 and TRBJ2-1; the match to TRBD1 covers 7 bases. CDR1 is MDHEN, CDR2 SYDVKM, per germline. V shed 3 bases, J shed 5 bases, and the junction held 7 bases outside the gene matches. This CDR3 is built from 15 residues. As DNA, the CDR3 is TGTGCCAGCAGTTTTACAGGGGAGATCCACAATGAGCAGTTCTTC. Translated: CASSFTGEIHNEQFF.

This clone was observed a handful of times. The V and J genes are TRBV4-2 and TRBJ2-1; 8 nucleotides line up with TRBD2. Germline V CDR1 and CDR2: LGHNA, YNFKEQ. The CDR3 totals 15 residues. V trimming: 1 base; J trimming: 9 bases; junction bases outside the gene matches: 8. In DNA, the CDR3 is TGTGCCAGCAGCCAAGCGGGAGGGCCGGGTTCTGAGCAGTTCTTC. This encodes CASSQAGGPGSEQFF.

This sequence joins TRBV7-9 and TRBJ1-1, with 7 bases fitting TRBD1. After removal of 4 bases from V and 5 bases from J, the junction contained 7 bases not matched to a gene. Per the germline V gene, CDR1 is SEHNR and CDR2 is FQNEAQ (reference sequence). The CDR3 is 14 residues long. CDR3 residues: CASSSQQGNTEAFF. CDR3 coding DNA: TGTGCCAGCAGCTCACAACAGGGGAATACTGAAGCTTTCTTT.

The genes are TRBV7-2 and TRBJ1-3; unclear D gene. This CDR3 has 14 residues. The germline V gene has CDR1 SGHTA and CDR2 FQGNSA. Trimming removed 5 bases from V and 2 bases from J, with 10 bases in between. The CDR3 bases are TGTGCCAGCAGCGTACACGGGACTGGAAACACCATATATTTT. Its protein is CASSVHGTGNTIYF.

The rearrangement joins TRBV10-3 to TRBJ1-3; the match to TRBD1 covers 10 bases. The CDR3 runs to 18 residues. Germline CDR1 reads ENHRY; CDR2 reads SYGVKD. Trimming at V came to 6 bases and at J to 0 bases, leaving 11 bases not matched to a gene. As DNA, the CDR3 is TGTGCCATCAGAGGAGGAGTCGGACAGGGGGACTCTGGAAACACCATATATTTT. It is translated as CAIRGGVGQGDSGNTIYF.

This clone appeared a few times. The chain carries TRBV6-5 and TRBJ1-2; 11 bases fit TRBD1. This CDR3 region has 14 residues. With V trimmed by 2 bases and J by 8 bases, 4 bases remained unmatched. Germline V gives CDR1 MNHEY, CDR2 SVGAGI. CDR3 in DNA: TGTGCCAGCAGTTACGGACAGGGGGCAGGCGGCTACACCTTC. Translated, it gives CASSYGQGAGGYTF.